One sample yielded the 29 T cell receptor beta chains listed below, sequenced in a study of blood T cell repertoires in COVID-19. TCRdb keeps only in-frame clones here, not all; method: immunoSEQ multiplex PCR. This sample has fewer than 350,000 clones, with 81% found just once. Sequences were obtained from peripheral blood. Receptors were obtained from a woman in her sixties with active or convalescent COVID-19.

The CDR3 sequence: CAWSVLRRGATEQFF. CDR3 DNA: TGTGCCTGGAGTGTATTAAGGCGGGGGGCCACTGAGCAGTTCTTC. The genes are TRBV30 and TRBJ2-7, with TRBD2 matching over 8 bases. The J call may be faulty, since TRBJ2-1 better matches the DNA end. Germline lookup yields CDR1 GTSNPN and CDR2 SVGIG (reference sequence). This CDR3 comprises 15 residues.

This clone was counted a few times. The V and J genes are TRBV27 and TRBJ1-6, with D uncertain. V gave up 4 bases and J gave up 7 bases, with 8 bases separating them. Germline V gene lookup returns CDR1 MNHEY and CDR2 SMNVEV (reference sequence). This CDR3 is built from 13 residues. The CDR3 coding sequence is TGTGCCAGCAGTTCAGGCCACAATTCACCCCTCCACTTT. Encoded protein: CASSSGHNSPLHF.

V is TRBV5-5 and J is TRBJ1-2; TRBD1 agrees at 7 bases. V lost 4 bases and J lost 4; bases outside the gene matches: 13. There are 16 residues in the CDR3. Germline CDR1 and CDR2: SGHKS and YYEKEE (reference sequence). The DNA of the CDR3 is TGTGCCAGCAGCCCCGACAGGGTGCCCTCCCGCTATGGCTACACCTTC. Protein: CASSPDRVPSRYGYTF.

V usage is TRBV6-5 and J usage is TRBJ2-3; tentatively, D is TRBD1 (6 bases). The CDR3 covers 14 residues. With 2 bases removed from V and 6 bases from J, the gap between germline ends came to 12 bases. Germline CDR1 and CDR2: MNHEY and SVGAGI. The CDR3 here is CASSYQGPGDTQYF. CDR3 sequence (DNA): TGTGCCAGCAGTTACCAGGGGCCGGGGGATACGCAGTATTTT.

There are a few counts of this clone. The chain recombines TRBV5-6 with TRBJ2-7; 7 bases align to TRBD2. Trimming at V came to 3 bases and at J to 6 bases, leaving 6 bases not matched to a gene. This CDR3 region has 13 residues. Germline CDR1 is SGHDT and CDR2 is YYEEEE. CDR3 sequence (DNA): TGTGCCAGCAGCTGGGCTAGCGGAGGCGAGCAGTACTTC. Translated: CASSWASGGEQYF.

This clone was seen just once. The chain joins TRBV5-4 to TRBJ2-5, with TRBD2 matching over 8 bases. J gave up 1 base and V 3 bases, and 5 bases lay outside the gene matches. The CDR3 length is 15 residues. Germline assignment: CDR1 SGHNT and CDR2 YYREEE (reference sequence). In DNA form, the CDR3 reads TGTGCCAGCAGCTCCACAGCGGGGGCCCAAGAGACCCAGTACTTC. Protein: CASSSTAGAQETQYF.

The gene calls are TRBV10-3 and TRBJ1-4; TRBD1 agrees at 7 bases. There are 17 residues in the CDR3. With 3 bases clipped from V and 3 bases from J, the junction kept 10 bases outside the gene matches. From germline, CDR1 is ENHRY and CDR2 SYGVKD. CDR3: CAISDLGDQGANEKLFF. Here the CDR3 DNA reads TGTGCCATCAGTGATCTGGGTGATCAGGGGGCTAATGAAAAACTGTTTTTT.

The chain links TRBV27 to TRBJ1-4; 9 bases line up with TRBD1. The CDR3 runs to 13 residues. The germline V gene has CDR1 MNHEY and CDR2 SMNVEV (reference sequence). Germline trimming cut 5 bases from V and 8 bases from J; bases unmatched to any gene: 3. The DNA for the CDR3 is TGTGCCAGCAGTCCCGGGACAGGGGAAAAACTGTTTTTT. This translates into CASSPGTGEKLFF.

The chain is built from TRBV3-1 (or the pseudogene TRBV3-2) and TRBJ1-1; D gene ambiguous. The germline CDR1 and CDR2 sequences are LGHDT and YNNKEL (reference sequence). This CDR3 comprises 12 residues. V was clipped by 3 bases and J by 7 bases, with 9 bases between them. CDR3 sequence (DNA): TGTGCCAGCAGCCAGCCAGGAGGTGAAGCTTTCTTT. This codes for CASSQPGGEAFF.

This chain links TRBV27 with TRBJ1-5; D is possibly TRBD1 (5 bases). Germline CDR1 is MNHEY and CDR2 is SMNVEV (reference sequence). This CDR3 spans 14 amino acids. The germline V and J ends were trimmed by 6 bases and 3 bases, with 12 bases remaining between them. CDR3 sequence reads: CASSLGRANQPQHF. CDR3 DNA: TGTGCCAGCAGCCTCGGCAGGGCCAATCAGCCCCAGCATTTT.

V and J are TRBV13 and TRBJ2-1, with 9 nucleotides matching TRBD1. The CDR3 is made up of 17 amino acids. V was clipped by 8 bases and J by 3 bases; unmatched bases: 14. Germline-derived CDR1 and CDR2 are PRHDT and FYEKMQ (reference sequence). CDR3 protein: CASGGEGTGRLYNEQFF. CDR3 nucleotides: TGTGCCAGCGGCGGAGAGGGGACAGGGCGACTCTACAATGAGCAGTTCTTC.

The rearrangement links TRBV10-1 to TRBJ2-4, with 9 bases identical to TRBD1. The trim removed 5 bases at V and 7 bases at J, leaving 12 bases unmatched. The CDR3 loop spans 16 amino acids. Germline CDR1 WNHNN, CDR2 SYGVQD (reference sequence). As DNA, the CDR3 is TGCGCCAGCAGTCCAGCGGACAGGGGCATAGGGAACATTCAGTACTTC. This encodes CASSPADRGIGNIQYF.

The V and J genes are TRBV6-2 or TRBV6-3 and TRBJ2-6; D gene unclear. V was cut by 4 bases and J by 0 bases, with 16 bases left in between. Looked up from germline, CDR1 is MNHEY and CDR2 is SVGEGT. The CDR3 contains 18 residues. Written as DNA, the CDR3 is TGTGCCAGCAGTTCCACAGAGAACCCCCTCTCTGGGGCCAACGTCCTGACTTTC. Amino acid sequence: CASSSTENPLSGANVLTF.

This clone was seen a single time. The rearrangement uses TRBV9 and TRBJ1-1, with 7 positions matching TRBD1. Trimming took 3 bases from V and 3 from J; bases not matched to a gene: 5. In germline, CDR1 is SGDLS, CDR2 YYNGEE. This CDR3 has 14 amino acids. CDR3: CASSARGADTEAFF. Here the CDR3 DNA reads TGTGCCAGCAGCGCCAGGGGGGCCGACACTGAAGCTTTCTTT.

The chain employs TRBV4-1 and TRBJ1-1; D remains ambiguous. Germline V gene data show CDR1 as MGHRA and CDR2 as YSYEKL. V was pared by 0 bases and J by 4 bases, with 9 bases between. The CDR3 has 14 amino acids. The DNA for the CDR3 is TGCGCCAGCAGCCAAGAAGAGTCCGGCACTGAAGCTTTCTTT. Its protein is CASSQEESGTEAFF.

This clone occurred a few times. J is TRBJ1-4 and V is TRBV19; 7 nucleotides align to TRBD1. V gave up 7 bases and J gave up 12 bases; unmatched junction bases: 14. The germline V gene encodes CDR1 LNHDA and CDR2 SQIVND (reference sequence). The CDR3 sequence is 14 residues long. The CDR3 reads CASNPGGGRNQLFF. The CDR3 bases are TGTGCCAGTAACCCAGGGGGAGGACGGAACCAACTGTTTTTT.

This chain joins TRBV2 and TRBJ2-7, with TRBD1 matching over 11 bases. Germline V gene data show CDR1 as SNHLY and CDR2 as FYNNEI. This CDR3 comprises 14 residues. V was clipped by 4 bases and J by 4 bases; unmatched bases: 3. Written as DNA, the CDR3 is TGTGCCAGCAGTGGGACAGGGGGCGGGTACGAGCAGTACTTC. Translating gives CASSGTGGGYEQYF.

In DNA, the CDR3 is TGCGCCAGCAGCCAAGCGAGTAGGTCAGGGCGGCAAGAGACCCAGTACTTC. Protein sequence: CASSQASRSGRQETQYF. The V and J genes are TRBV4-1 and TRBJ2-5, with D tentatively TRBD1 (5 bases). The V gene's germline CDR1 is MGHRA and CDR2 YSYEKL. Deletions cut 1 base from V and 2 bases from J, with 17 bases between. This CDR3 spans 17 amino acids.

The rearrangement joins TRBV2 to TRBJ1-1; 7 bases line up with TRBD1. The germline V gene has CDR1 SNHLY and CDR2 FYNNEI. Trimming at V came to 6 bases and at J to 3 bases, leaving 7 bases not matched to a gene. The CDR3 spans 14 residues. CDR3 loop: CASRLDRAYTEAFF. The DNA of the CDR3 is TGTGCCAGCAGACTCGACAGGGCTTACACTGAAGCTTTCTTT.

The CDR3 sequence is CASSLTGRLGANEQFF. CDR3 nucleotides: TGTGCCAGCAGCTTGACAGGAAGACTGGGGGCGAATGAGCAGTTCTTC. V gene TRBV7-2 combines with J gene TRBJ2-1; D perhaps matches TRBD1 (6 bases). Germline V CDR1 and CDR2: SGHTA, FQGNSA. Trimming stripped 3 bases from V and 7 bases from J, with 19 bases between. The CDR3 loop spans 16 amino acids.

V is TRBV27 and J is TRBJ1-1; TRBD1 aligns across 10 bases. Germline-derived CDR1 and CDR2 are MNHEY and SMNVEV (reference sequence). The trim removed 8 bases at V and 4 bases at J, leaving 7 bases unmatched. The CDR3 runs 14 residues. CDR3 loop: CASWTGGHGTEAFF. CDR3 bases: TGTGCCAGCTGGACAGGGGGTCATGGCACTGAAGCTTTCTTT.

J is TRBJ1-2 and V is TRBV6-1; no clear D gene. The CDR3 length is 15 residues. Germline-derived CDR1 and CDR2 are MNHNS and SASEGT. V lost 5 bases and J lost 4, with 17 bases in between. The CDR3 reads CASSPLGGIFYGYTF. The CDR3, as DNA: TGTGCCAGCAGTCCCTTGGGAGGGATCTTCTATGGCTACACCTTC.

In DNA, the CDR3 is TGTGCCACCAGCGAAATCGGACAGGGTATTATGGAATACGGGGGCACTGAAGCTTTCTTT. It specifies CATSEIGQGIMEYGGTEAFF. This chain uses TRBV15 with TRBJ1-1, with 8 positions matching TRBD1. Per germline, CDR1 LNHNV and CDR2 YYDKDF (reference sequence). Unmatched junction bases numbered 24, after V lost 5 bases and J lost 4 bases. This CDR3 has 20 amino acids.

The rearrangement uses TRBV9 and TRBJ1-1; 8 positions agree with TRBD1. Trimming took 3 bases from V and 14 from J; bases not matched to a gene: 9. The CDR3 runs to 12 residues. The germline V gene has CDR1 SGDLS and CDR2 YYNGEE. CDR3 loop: CASSADRGELFF. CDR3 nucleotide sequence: TGTGCCAGCAGCGCCGACAGGGGAGAGTTATTCTTT.

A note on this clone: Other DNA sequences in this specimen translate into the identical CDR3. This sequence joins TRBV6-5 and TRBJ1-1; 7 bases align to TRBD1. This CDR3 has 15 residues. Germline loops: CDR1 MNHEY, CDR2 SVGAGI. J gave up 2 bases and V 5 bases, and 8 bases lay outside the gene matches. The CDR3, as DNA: TGTGCCAGCAGTACCCCTAGACAGGGAAACACTGAAGCTTTCTTT. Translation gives CASSTPRQGNTEAFF.

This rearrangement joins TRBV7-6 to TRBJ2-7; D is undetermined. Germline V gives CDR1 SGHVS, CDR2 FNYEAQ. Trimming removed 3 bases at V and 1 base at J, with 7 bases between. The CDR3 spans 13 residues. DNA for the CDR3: TGTGCCAGCAGCTTGGCAGGTTCCTACGAGCAGTACTTC. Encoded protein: CASSLAGSYEQYF.

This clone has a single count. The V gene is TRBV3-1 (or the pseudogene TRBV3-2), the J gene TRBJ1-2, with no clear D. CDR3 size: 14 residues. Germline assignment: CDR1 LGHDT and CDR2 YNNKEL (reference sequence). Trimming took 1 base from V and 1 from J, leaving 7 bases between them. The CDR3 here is CASSQGRGNYGYTF. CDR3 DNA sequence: TGTGCCAGCAGCCAAGGGCGGGGTAACTATGGCTACACCTTC.

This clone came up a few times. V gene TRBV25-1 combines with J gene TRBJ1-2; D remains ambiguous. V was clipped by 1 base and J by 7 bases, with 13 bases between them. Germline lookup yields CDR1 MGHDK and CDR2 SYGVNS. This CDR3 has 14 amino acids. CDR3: CASSESGGFGGYTF. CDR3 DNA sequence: TGTGCCAGCAGTGAATCGGGAGGGTTTGGTGGCTACACCTTC.

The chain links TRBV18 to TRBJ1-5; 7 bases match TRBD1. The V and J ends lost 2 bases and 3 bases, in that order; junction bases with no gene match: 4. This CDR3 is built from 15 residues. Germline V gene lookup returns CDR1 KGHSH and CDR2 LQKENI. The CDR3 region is CASSPYGQDNQPQHF. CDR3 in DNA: TGTGCCAGCTCACCATACGGACAGGACAATCAGCCCCAGCATTTT.